This T cell receptor beta chain was observed in a study of spatial heterogeneity in lung cancer. Study context: The authors sequenced available follow-up PBMC samples, taken a median of approximately two years after resection.

TCRdb analysed the 5' RACE reads with MiXCR anew, one entry per CDR3 protein. The repertoire holds fewer than 50,000 distinct CDR3 sequences, with about 10% as singletons. Germline CDR1 is LNHNV and CDR2 is YYDKDF (reference sequence). Trimming cost V 8 bases and J 2 bases; bases outside gene matches: 11. This CDR3 spans 16 amino acids. Time point: blood at routine non-recurrence follow-up after resection. The authors sequenced whole RNA from tumor, nontumor lung or frozen PBMC without sorting. The material was PBMCs, obtained at follow-up. The chain employs TRBV15 and TRBJ2-5, with 10 bases that match TRBD2. This clonotype was obtained from a female donor with early-stage non-small cell lung cancer. Here the CDR3 reads CATAISSGSPQETQYF. CDR3 coding DNA: TGTGCCACCGCGATATCTAGCGGGAGCCCGCAAGAGACCCAGTACTTC.